This TCR beta chain originates from a study of blood T cell repertoires in COVID-19. Looking at the study overall: Sources were T cells, B-cell-depleted T cells, or PBMCs; the material itself was cDNA or gDNA.

This CDR3 is built from 15 residues. CDR1 and CDR2 (germline): LNHDA, SQIVND (reference sequence). V trimming: 5 bases; J trimming: 4 bases; junction bases outside the gene matches: 9. In the authors' methods: The authors estimated nucleated cell counts from reference gene primer amplification. Data came from immunoSEQ multiplex PCR; TCRdb stores just in-frame clones and leaves some out. V, J and clone size derive from that table, while D and trimming were established from the DNA sequence. The sample shows about 250,000 clones, about 86% of them seen only once. The TCR was taken from a man older than 75 with acute or convalescent COVID-19. The sequenced material came from peripheral blood. The V gene is TRBV19, the J gene TRBJ2-3, with TRBD1 identical over 7 bases. CDR3 bases: TGTGCCAGTAGTTACAGGGGATGGTCTCCAGATACGCAGTATTTT. Its protein product is CASSYRGWSPDTQYF.